Each of the 17 T cell receptor beta chains below was sequenced from the same sample in a study of tumor and adjacent non-tumor tissue in lung cancer. Three rounds of nested PCR, following a modified ARM-PCR protocol, produced the TCRbeta library. Each CDR3 protein is one row after TCRdb ran MiXCR on the multiplex PCR reads. The table lists under 150,000 distinct CDR3 sequences, approximately 72% of them singletons. This sample's RNA came from whole unsorted tissue. The sequencing input was lung tumor tissue. These receptors all stem from a man aged 60 to 75 with small cell lung cancer.

About this clonotype itself: The junction departs from the called germline gene at one end, perhaps through a read error. The chain combines TRBV11-2 with TRBJ2-1, with D possibly being TRBD2 (6 bases). Germline loops: CDR1 SGHAT, CDR2 FQNNGV. The CDR3 is 16 amino acids. CDR3 DNA sequence: TGTGCCAGCAGCTTAGAGGAGGGGACCTCCTACAATGAGCGGTTCTTC. This codes for CASSLEEGTSYNERFF.

Regarding this clonotype: With a much larger clone just one base away, this may be a read error. The gene calls are TRBV6-5 and TRBJ2-1; TRBD1 agrees at 7 bases. Per the germline V gene, CDR1 is MNHEY and CDR2 is SVGAGI. CDR3 length: 13 residues. The CDR3 region is CASSAQGGNEQLF. CDR3 nucleotides: TGTGCCAGCAGTGCCCAAGGGGGCAATGAGCAGTTATTC.

This clonotype was counted a few times. A much larger clone sits a single nucleotide away, making a read error possible. The chain recombines TRBV11-2 with TRBJ2-5, with unresolved D. Per the germline V gene, CDR1 is SGHAT and CDR2 is FQNNGV. The CDR3 covers 12 residues. The CDR3 DNA is TGTGCCAGCAGCTTAGATCGGCTGACCCAGTGCTTC. This encodes CASSLDRLTQCF. Filled out from reference TRBV11-2 and TRBJ2-5, the complete variable domain reads EAGVAQSPRYKIIEKRQSVAFWCNPISGHATLYWYQQILGQGPKLLIQFQNNGVVDDSQLPKDRFSAERLKGVDSTLKIQPAKLEDSAVYLCASSLDRLTQCFGPGTRLLVL.

The rearrangement uses TRBV7-9 and TRBJ2-3, with 7 bases identical to TRBD2. The germline CDR1 and CDR2 sequences are SEHNR and FQNEAQ (reference sequence). CDR3 length: 15 amino acids. The trim removed 0 bases at V and 15 bases at J, leaving 15 bases unmatched. The CDR3 region is CASSLAGGRGDTHYF. In nucleotides, the CDR3 is TGTGCCAGCAGCTTAGCGGGAGGGCGGGGAGATACACATTATTTT.

Concerning this clonotype itself: One base away lies a much larger clone, so this may be a sequencing read error. This chain links TRBV6-6 with TRBJ2-1; D may be TRBD2 (6 bases). V lost 8 bases, J lost 9 bases, and 23 bases lay in between. The CDR3 loop spans 15 amino acids. CDR1 and CDR2 from the germline V gene are MNHNY and SVGAGI (reference sequence). The DNA of the CDR3 is TGTGCCAGCCGCTCCTCCTTCAACTACGGGGGTGAGCAGTTCTTC. It yields the protein CASRSSFNYGGEQFF.

The V gene is TRBV4-1, the J gene TRBJ2-1, with TRBD2 as a possible D gene (5 bases). The CDR3 totals 15 residues. V was cut by 7 bases and J by 8 bases, with 21 bases left in between. Germline values: CDR1 MGHRA, CDR2 YSYEKL. CDR3 sequence reads: CASNEDRLAFDEQFF. The DNA for the CDR3 is TGCGCCAGCAACGAAGATCGCCTAGCTTTCGATGAGCAGTTCTTC.

To note about this clonotype: A read error may explain this, as a much larger clone is one base away. J is TRBJ2-3 and V is TRBV20-1, with TRBD1 as a possible D gene (6 bases). The CDR3 is 14 residues long. Trimming cost V 5 bases and J 0 bases, with 12 bases left between them. Germline CDR1 DFQATT, CDR2 SNEGSKA (reference sequence). The DNA for the CDR3 is TGCAGTGCTTACGGACAGACTAGCACAGATACGCAGTATTTT. Its translation: CSAYGQTSTDTQYF.

There are a few counts of this clonotype. This rearrangement joins TRBV20-1 to TRBJ2-3; D gene unclear. The V gene's germline CDR1 is DFQATT and CDR2 SNEGSKA (reference sequence). The CDR3 has 12 amino acids. The germline V and J ends were trimmed by 6 bases and 3 bases, with 10 bases remaining between them. The CDR3 region is CSASSSTDTQYF. CDR3 DNA: TGCAGTGCCAGCAGTAGTACAGATACGCAGTATTTT.

The chain employs TRBV24-1 and TRBJ2-7, with D perhaps TRBD1 or TRBD2 (5 bases each). The germline CDR1 and CDR2 sequences are KGHDR and SFDVKD. The CDR3 spans 13 residues. Trimming stripped 7 bases from V and 2 bases from J, with 11 bases between. This CDR3 is CATSGDRTYEQYF. The DNA of the CDR3 is TGTGCCACCAGCGGGGACCGGACCTACGAGCAGTACTTC.

As regards this clonotype: A much bigger clone sits one base away, suggesting this may be a read error. The CDR3 coding sequence is TGTGCCTCGTCATACACATTCACTGGAAACACCATATATTTT. Its protein is CASSYTFTGNTIYF. This rearrangement joins TRBV30 to TRBJ1-3; no firm D call. The CDR3 length is 14 residues. V shed 7 bases and J shed 2 bases, with 15 bases lying between them. Germline V gives CDR1 GTSNPN, CDR2 SVGIG (reference sequence).

A word on this clonotype: An end of the junction differs from the germline gene, which may be a read error. The chain links TRBV20-1 to TRBJ2-2; the D gene is possibly TRBD2 (5 bases). CDR1 DFQATT and CDR2 SNEGSKA come from the germline V gene (reference sequence). This CDR3 contains 15 residues. In nucleotides, the CDR3 is TGCAGTGCTCCACATGGCGACGGCAGCACCGGGGTGCTGTTTTTT. Protein product: CSAPHGDGSTGVLFF.

This clonotype was detected ten times or more. The CDR3 region is CSAIGGAYTEAFF. The CDR3 DNA reads as TGCAGTGCTATCGGGGGGGCGTACACTGAAGCTTTCTTT. V gene TRBV20-1 combines with J gene TRBJ1-1; tentatively, D is TRBD1 (6 bases). Looked up from germline, CDR1 is DFQATT and CDR2 is SNEGSKA (reference sequence). The CDR3 is 13 amino acids. V lost 4 bases and J 3 bases, leaving 12 bases between the germline ends.

A word on this clonotype: Mismatch with germline at one junction end may stem from a read error. The rearrangement links TRBV20-1 to TRBJ2-4, with D possibly called TRBD1 or TRBD2 (6 bases each). Germline assignment: CDR1 DFQATT and CDR2 SNEGSKA (reference sequence). This CDR3 comprises 12 residues. The CDR3 sequence is CIAGGPNNIQYF. Here the CDR3 DNA reads TGCATTGCCGGGGGCCCCAATAACATTCAGTACTTC.

On this clonotype: A much larger clone lies a single base off, so this may be a read error. This rearrangement joins TRBV6-5 to TRBJ2-3, with no clear D. The CDR3 has 15 residues. Trimming pared 2 bases from V and 2 bases from J, leaving 11 bases between. Germline V CDR1 and CDR2: MNHEY, SVGAGI. The DNA for the CDR3 is TGTGCCAGCAGTTACAGTGGATCTAACACAGATACGCAGTATTTT. This gives the protein CASSYSGSNTDTQYF.

This chain joins TRBV19 and TRBJ2-1; 9 nucleotides agree with TRBD2. V lost 9 bases to trimming and J lost 14 bases; unmatched junction nucleotides: 17. Germline V gene sequence: CDR1 LNHDA, CDR2 SQIVND (reference sequence). The CDR3 runs to 14 residues. The CDR3 region is CASGGSAGGLGEFF. In DNA form, the CDR3 reads TGTGCCAGCGGAGGGTCAGCGGGAGGTTTAGGCGAGTTCTTC. Based on the CDR3 plus reference TRBV19 and TRBJ2-1, the full variable domain is DGGITQSPKYLFRKEGQNVTLSCEQNLNHDAMYWYRQDPGQGLRLIYYSQIVNDFQKGDIAEGYSVSREKKESFPLTVTSAQKNPTAFYLCASGGSAGGLGEFFGPGTRLTVL.

The DNA for the CDR3 is TGTGCCAGCAGCTTAACGAGGCAAGAGACCCAGTACTTC. It codes for CASSLTRQETQYF. The chain joins TRBV7-3 to TRBJ2-5; D uncertain. The CDR3 spans 13 residues. V lost 0 bases, J lost 2 bases, and 4 bases lay in between. Germline CDR1 is SGHTA and CDR2 is FQGTGA. The whole variable domain, remainder taken from reference TRBV7-3 and TRBJ2-5, is GAGVSQTPSNKVTEKGKYVELRCDPISGHTALYWYRQSLGQGPEFLIYFQGTGAADDSGLPNDRFFAVRPEGSVSTLKIQRTERGDSAVYLCASSLTRQETQYFGPGTRLLVL.

Regarding this clonotype: Compared with germline, one end of the junction differs, possibly owing to a read error. The rearrangement joins TRBV11-1 to TRBJ1-1, with D perhaps TRBD1 (5 bases). Germline-derived CDR1 and CDR2 are SGHAT and FQDESV (reference sequence). The CDR3 contains 12 residues. The CDR3 spells CASNGDGSEAFF. The CDR3 coding sequence is TGTGCCAGTAACGGGGACGGGTCTGAAGCGTTCTTT. Looking up the rest from reference TRBV11-1 and TRBJ1-1 gives the full variable domain: EAEVAQSPRYKITEKSQAVAFWCDPISGHATLYWYRQILGQGPELLVQFQDESVVDDSQLPKDRFSAERLKGVDSTLKIQPAELGDSAMYLCASNGDGSEAFFGQGTRLTVV.